This entry lists 23 T cell receptor beta chains sequenced from one sample in a study of blood T cell repertoires in COVID-19. TCRdb's table, derived via immunoSEQ multiplex PCR, lists solely in-frame clones and lacks some. The data contain 210,000 or so clones, more than 75% of them singletons. The material sequenced was PBMCs or T cells enriched from blood (not recorded which). These receptors originate from a man aged 25 to 40 with acute COVID-19.

The chain carries TRBV3-1 (or the pseudogene TRBV3-2) and TRBJ1-1; D possibly corresponds to TRBD1 (5 bases). Germline values: CDR1 LGHDT, CDR2 YNNKEL (reference sequence). With 1 base removed from V and 1 base from J, the gap between germline ends came to 10 bases. The CDR3 spans 15 residues. CDR3: CASSQARQRNTEAFF. Written as DNA, the CDR3 is TGTGCCAGCAGCCAAGCACGACAGCGGAACACTGAAGCTTTCTTT.

The genes are TRBV19 and TRBJ1-5; 7 bases match TRBD1. Unmatched junction bases numbered 9, after V lost 3 bases and J lost 10 bases. The CDR3 covers 14 residues. Per the germline V gene, CDR1 is LNHDA and CDR2 is SQIVND (reference sequence). Here the CDR3 reads CASSMTGSTAPQHF. The DNA of the CDR3 is TGTGCCAGTAGTATGACAGGGTCCACGGCACCCCAGCATTTT.

The chain has TRBV5-4 and TRBJ1-1; TRBD1 matches 8 bases. V was pared by 3 bases and J by 4 bases, with 5 bases of the junction left unmatched. In germline, CDR1 is SGHNT, CDR2 YYREEE (reference sequence). CDR3 length: 14 residues. Here the CDR3 DNA reads TGTGCCAGCAGCTATCCGACAGGGGTCACTGAAGCTTTCTTT. It translates to CASSYPTGVTEAFF.

This clone was detected a few times. This CDR3 reads CASTTGRGGNTIYF. The CDR3 nucleotides read TGTGCCAGCACCACCGGGAGAGGGGGAAACACCATATATTTT. This chain uses TRBV3-1 (or the pseudogene TRBV3-2) with TRBJ1-3, with unresolved D. The CDR3 is 14 amino acids. Germline-derived CDR1 and CDR2 are LGHDT and YNNKEL (reference sequence). The germline V and J ends were trimmed by 7 bases and 4 bases, with 14 bases remaining between them.

The CDR3 bases are TGTGCCAGCAGTTCGAATGAAAAACTGTTTTTT. Translated: CASSSNEKLFF. The V call is TRBV6-8, the J call TRBJ1-4; no clear D. CDR1 MNHGY and CDR2 SAAAGT come from the germline V gene. The V gene lost 4 bases and the J gene lost 5 bases, with 2 bases spanning the gap. The CDR3 sequence is 11 residues long.

This chain connects TRBV11-3 to TRBJ2-3; possibly TRBD1 for D (5 bases). V was shortened by 0 bases and J by 1 base, with 11 bases between the two germline ends. Germline assignment: CDR1 SGHNT and CDR2 YENEEA. CDR3 length: 16 amino acids. CDR3 DNA sequence: TGTGCCAGCAGCTTAGATATGGGGCAGGGCACAGATACGCAGTATTTT. This encodes CASSLDMGQGTDTQYF.

The rearrangement links TRBV4-2 to TRBJ2-3; TRBD2 aligns across 9 bases. CDR1 is LGHNA, CDR2 YNFKEQ, per germline. Trimming cost V 2 bases and J 1 base; bases outside gene matches: 4. The CDR3 consists of 16 residues. DNA of the CDR3: TGTGCCAGCAGCCAACTAATAGCGGGGGGCACAGATACGCAGTATTTT. Translating it yields CASSQLIAGGTDTQYF.

CDR3 amino acids: CASSLQSDRSYEQYF. The CDR3 DNA sequence: TGTGCCAGCAGTTTGCAATCCGACAGGTCCTACGAGCAGTACTTC. The chain employs TRBV28 and TRBJ2-7; D may be TRBD1 (6 bases). The germline CDR1 and CDR2 sequences are MDHEN and SYDVKM. Trimming cost V 3 bases and J 1 base, with 13 bases left between them. The CDR3 has 15 residues.

The chain has TRBV6-1 and TRBJ1-2; 7 bases match TRBD1. Trimming removed 4 bases from V and 4 bases from J; junction bases left unmatched: 12. Germline V gene sequence: CDR1 MNHNS, CDR2 SASEGT. This CDR3 spans 16 amino acids. The CDR3 region is CASSAISTGPRYGYTF. As DNA, the CDR3 is TGTGCCAGCAGTGCCATATCGACAGGGCCCCGCTATGGCTACACCTTC.

V is TRBV5-5 and J is TRBJ2-5; 11 bases map to TRBD2. Looked up from germline, CDR1 is SGHKS and CDR2 is YYEKEE (reference sequence). The V segment lost 4 bases and the J segment 2 bases; nucleotides outside the gene matches: 4. The CDR3 loop spans 15 amino acids. The CDR3 loop reads CASSRPSGGQETQYF. Here the CDR3 DNA reads TGTGCCAGCAGCCGACCTAGCGGGGGGCAAGAGACCCAGTACTTC.

J is TRBJ2-5 and V is TRBV10-3, with 7 bases fitting TRBD1. Germline lookup yields CDR1 ENHRY and CDR2 SYGVKD. J was trimmed by 5 bases and V by 10 bases; bases with no gene match: 10. CDR3 size: 13 residues. DNA for the CDR3: TGTGCCACGACTACAGGGGCGGATGAGACCCAGTACTTC. This gives the protein CATTTGADETQYF.

This clone showed up just a few times. The chain couples TRBV12-3 or TRBV12-4 to TRBJ1-1; 8 bases align to TRBD1. With 5 bases clipped from V and 11 bases from J, the junction kept 7 bases outside the gene matches. The CDR3 is made up of 12 amino acids. The CDR3 sequence is CASSLRGQRAFF. CDR3 in DNA: TGTGCCAGCAGTCTCAGGGGGCAGAGGGCTTTCTTT.

V gene TRBV6-1 combines with J gene TRBJ1-1; the D gene is possibly TRBD1 (5 bases). The V end was cut by 2 bases, the J end by 3 bases, with 10 bases between. The CDR3 sequence is 14 residues long. Germline-derived CDR1 and CDR2 are MNHNS and SASEGT. CDR3 DNA sequence: TGTGCCAGCAGTGAACTAAGGGGCTACACTGAAGCTTTCTTT. Translated, it gives CASSELRGYTEAFF.

V usage is TRBV2 and J usage is TRBJ2-1, with 9 positions matching TRBD1. CDR3 length equals 14 residues. Trimming at V came to 7 bases and at J to 4 bases, leaving 5 bases not matched to a gene. Per germline, CDR1 SNHLY and CDR2 FYNNEI. In DNA form, the CDR3 reads TGTGCCAGCATTACTGGACAGGGGTACAATGAGCAGTTCTTC. It encodes CASITGQGYNEQFF.

This clone was seen a few times. V is TRBV9 and J is TRBJ2-3; TRBD2 matches at 8 bases. V shed 1 base, J shed 3 bases, and the junction held 1 base outside the gene matches. Germline CDR1 and CDR2: SGDLS and YYNGEE. This CDR3 has 14 amino acids. CDR3 sequence reads: CASSVPSGTDTQYF. CDR3 nucleotides: TGTGCCAGCAGCGTACCTAGCGGGACAGATACGCAGTATTTT.

The chain recombines TRBV5-1 with TRBJ2-3, with 8 positions matching TRBD2. The trim removed 2 bases at V and 5 bases at J, leaving 4 bases unmatched. The CDR3 totals 14 residues. In germline, CDR1 is SGHRS, CDR2 YFSETQ. The CDR3: CASSLTGGRDTQYF. The CDR3 DNA follows: TGCGCCAGCAGCTTAACGGGGGGGAGAGATACGCAGTATTTT.

The chain carries TRBV25-1 and TRBJ1-2; 10 positions agree with TRBD1. In germline, CDR1 is MGHDK, CDR2 SYGVNS. The CDR3 has 16 amino acids. J was trimmed by 3 bases and V by 0 bases; bases with no gene match: 4. The CDR3 sequence is CASSEYRGQGDYGYTF. The CDR3 DNA reads as TGTGCCAGCAGTGAATACCGAGGACAGGGGGACTATGGCTACACCTTC.

V usage is TRBV2 and J usage is TRBJ1-6; 8 nucleotides align to TRBD1. The junction had 6 bases not matched to a gene; V was cut back by 7 bases and J by 7 bases. CDR3 length equals 14 residues. Germline V gene lookup returns CDR1 SNHLY and CDR2 FYNNEI. CDR3 sequence reads: CASTRDRLNSPLHF. As DNA, the CDR3 is TGTGCCAGCACTCGGGACAGGCTGAATTCACCCCTCCACTTT. The complete variable domain, with remaining parts taken from reference TRBV2 and TRBJ1-6, reads EPEVTQTPSHQVTQMGQEVILRCVPISNHLYFYWYRQILGQKVEFLVSFYNNEISEKSEIFDDQFSVERPDGSNFTLKIRSTKLEDSAMYFCASTRDRLNSPLHFGNGTRLTVT.

This clone was recorded only once. This rearrangement joins TRBV7-9 to TRBJ2-2; 9 bases are a match to TRBD2. V dropped 5 bases and J dropped 2; count of bases not matched to a gene: 12. In germline, CDR1 is SEHNR, CDR2 FQNEAQ (reference sequence). The CDR3 is 18 residues long. The CDR3 coding sequence is TGTGCCAGCAGCCGCTTCCTTAGCGGGGGTGGTAACACCGGGGAGCTGTTTTTT. Protein: CASSRFLSGGGNTGELFF. The complete variable domain, with remaining parts taken from reference TRBV7-9 and TRBJ2-2, reads DTGVSQNPRHKITKRGQNVTFRCDPISEHNRLYWYRQTLGQGPEFLTYFQNEAQLEKSRLLSDRFSAERPKGSFSTLEIQRTEQGDSAMYLCASSRFLSGGGNTGELFFGEGSRLTVL.

The rearrangement uses TRBV30 and TRBJ1-1; no clear D. This CDR3 region has 12 residues. Trimming removed 0 bases at V and 1 base at J, with 3 bases between. CDR1 and CDR2 from the germline V gene are GTSNPN and SVGIG (reference sequence). The CDR3, as DNA: TGTGCCTGGAGTGTCGGGAACACTGAAGCTTTCTTT. Its translation: CAWSVGNTEAFF.

The chain couples TRBV5-6 to TRBJ1-2; TRBD1 might be the D (6 bases). The CDR3 has 14 amino acids. Germline V gene data show CDR1 as SGHDT and CDR2 as YYEEEE. V gave up 4 bases and J gave up 0 bases, with 10 bases separating them. The CDR3, as DNA: TGTGCCAGCAGCCCTGGACAGACTAACTATGGCTACACCTTC. Protein: CASSPGQTNYGYTF.

A few counts support this clone. J is TRBJ1-2 and V is TRBV7-9, with a tentative D call TRBD1 (5 bases). V was shortened by 1 base and J by 6 bases, with 12 bases between the two germline ends. This CDR3 has 14 residues. The germline CDR1 and CDR2 sequences are SEHNR and FQNEAQ (reference sequence). CDR3 in amino acids: CASSLEVTGDGYTF. In nucleotides, the CDR3 is TGTGCCAGCAGCTTAGAAGTGACGGGGGATGGCTACACCTTC.

The sample holds a few counts of this clone. The chain has TRBV6-5 and TRBJ1-6; 10 bases line up with TRBD1. V shed 4 bases, J shed 5 bases, and the junction held 2 bases outside the gene matches. Looked up from germline, CDR1 is MNHEY and CDR2 is SVGAGI. This CDR3 is built from 15 residues. The CDR3 nucleotides read TGTGCCAGCAGTTTCGGGACAGGGGATAATTCACCCCTCCACTTT. Residues: CASSFGTGDNSPLHF.